The rows below give T cell receptor beta chains drawn from one sample of a study of blood T cells in healthy people across ages. TCRdb analysed the 5' RACE reads with MiXCR anew, one entry per CDR3 protein. The sample lists around 1.1 million distinct CDR3 sequences, 35% to 40% seen once, with roughly 14% in the top ten. The sequenced sample consisted of blood. The receptors come from a man aged 18-30 years in good health. Each CDR3 is given with its conserved first and last residue. D genes are given only for firm matches. Part of the rows lack a size; the others show once, few, many or a class for expanded clones.

J gene: TRBJ2-3
clone size: few
D gene: .
V gene: TRBV9
CDR3 protein: CASSVGTTTDTQYF
CDR3 DNA: TGTGCCAGCAGCGTGGGGACCACCACAGATACGCAGTATTTT

J gene: TRBJ1-2
clone size: .
D gene: .
V gene: TRBV7-9
CDR3 protein: CASSPPGDGYTF
CDR3 DNA: TGTGCCAGCAGCCCTCCGGGGGATGGCTACACCTTC

J gene: TRBJ1-2
clone size: few
D gene: .
V gene: TRBV6-6
CDR3 protein: CASNPLLQGGYGYTF
CDR3 DNA: TGTGCCAGCAACCCCCTGTTACAGGGAGGCTATGGCTACACCTTC

J gene: TRBJ1-5
clone size: few
D gene: .
V gene: TRBV7-2
CDR3 protein: CASSLVSYSNQPQHF
CDR3 DNA: TGTGCCAGCAGCTTAGTCAGTTATAGCAATCAGCCCCAGCATTTT

J gene: TRBJ2-1
clone size: .
D gene: .
V gene: TRBV6-1
CDR3 protein: CASSEGYLGARGQFF
CDR3 DNA: TGTGCCAGCAGTGAGGGCTACTTAGGGGCCCGTGGGCAGTTCTTC

J gene: TRBJ2-1
clone size: once
D gene: .
V gene: TRBV5-1
CDR3 protein: CASSARGDEQFF
CDR3 DNA: TGCGCCAGCAGCGCCCGCGGGGACGAGCAGTTCTTC

J gene: TRBJ2-3
clone size: .
D gene: .
V gene: TRBV10-3
CDR3 protein: CAISEGRTDTQYF
CDR3 DNA: TGTGCCATCAGTGAGGGCCGCACAGATACGCAGTATTTT

J gene: TRBJ1-2
clone size: .
D gene: .
V gene: TRBV5-1
CDR3 protein: CASSWRGVGNPYGYTF
CDR3 DNA: TGCGCCAGCAGCTGGCGGGGAGTTGGCAACCCCTATGGCTACACCTTC

J gene: TRBJ1-1
clone size: .
D gene: .
V gene: TRBV6-6
CDR3 protein: CASSFLDLDTEAFF
CDR3 DNA: TGTGCCAGCAGTTTCCTGGACCTGGACACTGAAGCTTTCTTT

J gene: TRBJ1-6
clone size: few
D gene: .
V gene: TRBV7-6
CDR3 protein: CASSPHPNSPLHF
CDR3 DNA: TGTGCCAGCAGCCCGCACCCTAATTCACCCCTCCACTTT

J gene: TRBJ2-5
clone size: .
D gene: TRBD1
V gene: TRBV5-6
CDR3 protein: CASSFGQDAQETQYF
CDR3 DNA: TGTGCCAGCAGCTTTGGACAGGACGCCCAAGAGACCCAGTACTTC

J gene: TRBJ1-1
clone size: .
D gene: .
V gene: TRBV12-3/TRBV12-4
CDR3 protein: CASSLVRRGWTEAFF
CDR3 DNA: TGTGCCAGCAGTTTAGTTAGGCGGGGGTGGACTGAAGCTTTCTTT

J gene: TRBJ2-6
clone size: .
D gene: .
V gene: TRBV21-1
CDR3 protein: CASSKVNGTSYRSGANVLTF
CDR3 DNA: TGTGCCAGCAGCAAAGTGAACGGGACATCATACCGGTCCGGGGCCAACGTCCTGACTTTC

J gene: TRBJ1-5
clone size: .
D gene: .
V gene: TRBV24-1
CDR3 protein: CATSDLSLGQPQHF
CDR3 DNA: TGTGCCACCAGTGATTTGAGCCTGGGGCAGCCCCAGCATTTT

J gene: TRBJ1-5
clone size: .
D gene: .
V gene: TRBV12-3/TRBV12-4
CDR3 protein: CASSVKGNDQPQHF
CDR3 DNA: TGTGCCAGCAGTGTTAAGGGTAACGATCAGCCCCAGCATTTT

J gene: TRBJ2-5
clone size: .
D gene: TRBD1
V gene: TRBV20-1
CDR3 protein: CSAQKGTGGETQYF
CDR3 DNA: TGCAGTGCTCAAAAGGGGACAGGGGGAGAGACCCAGTACTTC

J gene: TRBJ2-5
clone size: few
D gene: .
V gene: TRBV20-1
CDR3 protein: CSASGQTRTYF
CDR3 DNA: TGCAGTGCTAGTGGCCAGACTCGGACGTACTTC

J gene: TRBJ2-4
clone size: .
D gene: .
V gene: TRBV11-3
CDR3 protein: CASSLDPSSNIQYF
CDR3 DNA: TGTGCCAGCAGCTTAGATCCGAGCTCAAACATTCAGTACTTC

J gene: TRBJ2-2
clone size: .
D gene: .
V gene: TRBV4-1
CDR3 protein: CASSYSQWGGGDTGELFF
CDR3 DNA: TGCGCCAGCAGCTACTCTCAGTGGGGGGGCGGCGACACCGGGGAGCTGTTTTTT

J gene: TRBJ2-5
clone size: once
D gene: .
V gene: TRBV5-1
CDR3 protein: CASRSGPGSPQETQYF
CDR3 DNA: TGCGCCAGCAGAAGTGGTCCGGGGTCACCTCAAGAGACCCAGTACTTC

J gene: TRBJ1-1
clone size: .
D gene: TRBD1
V gene: TRBV15
CDR3 protein: CATSSRDRLNTEAFF
CDR3 DNA: TGTGCCACCAGCAGCCGGGACAGATTGAACACTGAAGCTTTCTTT

J gene: TRBJ1-5
clone size: .
D gene: .
V gene: TRBV20-1
CDR3 protein: CSARVRGGGSQPQHF
CDR3 DNA: TGCAGTGCTAGAGTACGAGGTGGGGGAAGTCAGCCCCAGCATTTT

J gene: TRBJ2-7
clone size: .
D gene: .
V gene: TRBV5-1
CDR3 protein: CASSPTGTSYNEQYF
CDR3 DNA: TGCGCCAGCAGCCCCACGGGGACCTCCTACAATGAGCAGTACTTC

J gene: TRBJ1-2
clone size: .
D gene: .
V gene: TRBV4-2
CDR3 protein: CASGQEVGLNNYGYTF
CDR3 DNA: TGTGCCAGCGGCCAAGAGGTGGGGCTAAATAACTATGGCTACACCTTC

J gene: TRBJ2-3
clone size: few
D gene: TRBD2
V gene: TRBV29-1
CDR3 protein: CSVDRGGIGTDTQYF
CDR3 DNA: TGCAGCGTTGACCGGGGGGGCATTGGCACAGATACGCAGTATTTT

J gene: TRBJ2-7
clone size: .
D gene: .
V gene: TRBV4-2
CDR3 protein: CASSQGDSPYNEQYF
CDR3 DNA: TGTGCCAGTAGCCAAGGGGACTCTCCCTACAATGAGCAGTACTTC

J gene: TRBJ1-1
clone size: .
D gene: .
V gene: TRBV2
CDR3 protein: CASSGLGNTEAFF
CDR3 DNA: TGTGCCAGCAGTGGGTTGGGGAACACTGAAGCTTTCTTT

J gene: TRBJ2-3
clone size: .
D gene: .
V gene: TRBV29-1
CDR3 protein: CSGEQRPATGTQYF
CDR3 DNA: TGCAGCGGAGAACAACGTCCAGCCACAGGTACGCAGTATTTT

J gene: TRBJ1-5
clone size: .
D gene: TRBD1
V gene: TRBV27
CDR3 protein: CATRQGTTIGPQHF
CDR3 DNA: TGTGCCACCCGACAGGGAACCACCATCGGGCCCCAGCATTTT

J gene: TRBJ1-2
clone size: .
D gene: .
V gene: TRBV9
CDR3 protein: CASSVVTGSNYGYTF
CDR3 DNA: TGTGCCAGCAGCGTAGTAACAGGGTCCAACTATGGCTACACCTTC

J gene: TRBJ2-4
clone size: .
D gene: .
V gene: TRBV12-3/TRBV12-4
CDR3 protein: CASSPQTLAKNIQYF
CDR3 DNA: TGTGCCAGCAGTCCCCAGACCCTAGCCAAAAACATTCAGTACTTC

J gene: TRBJ1-2
clone size: .
D gene: .
V gene: TRBV2
CDR3 protein: CASRGRVSGVGYTF
CDR3 DNA: TGTGCCAGCAGAGGCAGGGTATCAGGAGTTGGCTACACCTTC